This T cell receptor (beta chain) was identified during a study of T cells after yellow fever vaccination. The CDR3 is 13 residues long. Trimming stripped 1 base from V and 4 bases from J, with 9 bases between. Germline loops: CDR1 SGHDT, CDR2 YYEEEE. As concerns this clonotype: Its antigen is undetermined.

Study-level points and caveats: The study found a weaker secondary response that peaked faster, day 5 versus 15.

TCR cDNA, made by 5'RACE template switching, carried an added universal primer site and UMIs. A single record per CDR3 protein comes from TCRdb applying MiXCR to the 5' RACE reads. The sample lists a few hundred thousand distinct CDR3 sequences; roughly a sixth were seen once. The sequence came from a man aged 18 to 29 who received the YFV17D yellow fever vaccine. The chain recombines TRBV5-6 with TRBJ2-7; D possibly corresponds to TRBD2 (5 bases). This specimen was PBMCs, taken 5 to 6 days after the first yellow fever vaccination. Here the CDR3 DNA reads TGTGCCAGCAGCTTGAAGGGAGTTTACGAGCAGTACGTC. Translation gives CASSLKGVYEQYV.